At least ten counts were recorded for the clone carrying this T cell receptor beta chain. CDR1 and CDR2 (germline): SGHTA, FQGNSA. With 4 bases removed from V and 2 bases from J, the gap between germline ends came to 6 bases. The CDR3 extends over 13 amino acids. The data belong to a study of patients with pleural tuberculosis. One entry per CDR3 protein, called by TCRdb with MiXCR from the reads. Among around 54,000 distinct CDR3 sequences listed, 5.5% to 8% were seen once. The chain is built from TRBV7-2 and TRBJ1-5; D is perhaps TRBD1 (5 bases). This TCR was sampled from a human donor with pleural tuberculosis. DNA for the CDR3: TGTGCCAGCAGCTCAGGGCGCAATCAGCCCCAGCATTTT. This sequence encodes CASSSGRNQPQHF. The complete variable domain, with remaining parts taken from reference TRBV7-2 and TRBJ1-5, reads GAGVSQSPSNKVTEKGKDVELRCDPISGHTALYWYRQSLGQGLEFLIYFQGNSAPDKSGLPSDRFSAERTGGSVSTLTIQRTQQEDSAVYLCASSSGRNQPQHFGDGTRLSIL.